This note documents a single T cell receptor (beta chain) sequence. Its target is unknown. The data derive from a study of Ad26.COV2.S vaccination and SARS-CoV-2 variants. Study findings and constraints: Spike-specific TCR breadth ran higher among vaccine recipients than placebo recipients. Vaccinees and placebo recipients showed similar non-spike TCR breadth.

As to treatment: around 19 received Ad26.COV2.S at low or high dose, single or two shots; five or six received placebo; per-sample allocation not given. The study sampled participants on day 63 after the first vaccine or placebo injection. This Boston cohort included adults aged 18-55 years. The vaccine delivered Wuhan-strain SARS-CoV-2 spike through an Ad26 vector. Clones were read by immunoSEQ multiplex PCR, and TCRdb kept only the in-frame ones, dropping some. The sample lists 350,000 to 450,000 clones, about 91% seen once, with 1.9% in the top ten. The V gene's germline CDR1 is SGHVS and CDR2 FQNEAQ. This CDR3 region has 14 residues. J lost 7 bases, V lost 3 bases, and 4 bases had no gene match.

V and J are TRBV7-8 and TRBJ1-4; 8 nucleotides agree with TRBD1. Sequences were derived from peripheral blood, sampled in a trial of Ad26.COV2.S vaccine versus placebo. The origin of this receptor is a person between 18 and 59 years old who received the Ad26.COV2.S COVID-19 vaccine or a placebo. The CDR3, as DNA: TGTGCCAGCAGCTTGACAGGGGAAGGTGAAAAACTGTTTTTT. It translates to CASSLTGEGEKLFF.